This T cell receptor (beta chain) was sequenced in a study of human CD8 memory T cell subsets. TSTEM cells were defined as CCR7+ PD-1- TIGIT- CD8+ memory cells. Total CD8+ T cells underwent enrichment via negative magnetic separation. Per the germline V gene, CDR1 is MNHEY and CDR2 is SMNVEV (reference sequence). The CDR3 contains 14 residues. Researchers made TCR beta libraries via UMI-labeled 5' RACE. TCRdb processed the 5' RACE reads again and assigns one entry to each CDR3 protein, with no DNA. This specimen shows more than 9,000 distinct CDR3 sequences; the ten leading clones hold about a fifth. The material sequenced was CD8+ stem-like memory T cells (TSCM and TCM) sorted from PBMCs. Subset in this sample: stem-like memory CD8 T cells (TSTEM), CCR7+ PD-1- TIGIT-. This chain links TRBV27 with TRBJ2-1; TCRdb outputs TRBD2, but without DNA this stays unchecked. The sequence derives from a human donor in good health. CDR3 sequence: CASSLVGSVDEQFF.